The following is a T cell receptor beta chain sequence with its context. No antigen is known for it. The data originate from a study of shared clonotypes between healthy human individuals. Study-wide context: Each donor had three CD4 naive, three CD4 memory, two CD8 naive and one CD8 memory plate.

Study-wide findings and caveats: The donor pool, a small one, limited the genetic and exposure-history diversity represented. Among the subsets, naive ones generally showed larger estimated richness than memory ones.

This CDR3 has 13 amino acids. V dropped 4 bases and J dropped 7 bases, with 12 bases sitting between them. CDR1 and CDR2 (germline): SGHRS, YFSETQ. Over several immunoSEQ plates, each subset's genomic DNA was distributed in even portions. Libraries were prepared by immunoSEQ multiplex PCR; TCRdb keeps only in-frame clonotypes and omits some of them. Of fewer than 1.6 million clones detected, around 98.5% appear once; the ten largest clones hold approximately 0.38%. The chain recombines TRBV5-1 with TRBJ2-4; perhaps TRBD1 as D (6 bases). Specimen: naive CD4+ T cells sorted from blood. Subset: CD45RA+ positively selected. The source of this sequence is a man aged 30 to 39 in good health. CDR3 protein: CASSTQQGNIQYF. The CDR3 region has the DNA TGCGCCAGCAGCACCCAGCAGGGGAACATTCAGTACTTC.